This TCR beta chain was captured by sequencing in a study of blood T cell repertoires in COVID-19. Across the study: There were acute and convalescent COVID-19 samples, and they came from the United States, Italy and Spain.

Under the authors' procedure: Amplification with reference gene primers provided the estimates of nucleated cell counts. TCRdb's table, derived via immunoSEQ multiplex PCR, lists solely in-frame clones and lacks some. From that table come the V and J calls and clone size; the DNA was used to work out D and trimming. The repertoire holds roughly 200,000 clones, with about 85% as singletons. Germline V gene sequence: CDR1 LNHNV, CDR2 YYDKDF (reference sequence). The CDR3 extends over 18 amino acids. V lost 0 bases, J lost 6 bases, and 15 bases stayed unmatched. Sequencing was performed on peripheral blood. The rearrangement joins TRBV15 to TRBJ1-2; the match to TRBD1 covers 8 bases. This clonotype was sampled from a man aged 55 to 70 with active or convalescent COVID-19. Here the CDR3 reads CATSRDPSQGAPKDGYTF. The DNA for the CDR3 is TGTGCCACCAGCAGAGATCCGTCGCAGGGGGCCCCAAAGGATGGCTACACCTTC.